This is a list of T cell receptor beta chains from one sample in a study of T-cell reconstitution after alpha-beta-depleted transplantation in children. Each CDR3 protein gets one entry after TCRdb re-called the PCR reads with MiXCR. The sample carries about 78,000 distinct CDR3 sequences, roughly 14% recorded once. Sequenced material: PBMCs, mostly from graft donor cells, taken 180 days after TCRalphabeta/CD19-depleted stem cell transplant. The source of these receptors is a male patient aged 2-15 years who had a stem cell transplant for acute lymphoblastic leukemia, so the T cells may come from the graft donor. CDR3s include the opening cysteine and the closing phenylalanine or tryptophan. Fields, in order: J gene, V gene, D gene, clone size, CDR3 DNA, CDR3 protein. The D gene is left open where the match is weak. A row's size may be missing; if present it is once, few, many or a size class.

TRBJ2-3 | TRBV24-1 | . | many | TGTGCCACCAGTGGTCTTACCGAGAGGGGCACAGATACGCAGTATTTT | CATSGLTERGTDTQYF
TRBJ2-5 | TRBV7-8 | . | . | TGTGCCAGCATCCAAGGGGTCAAGGAGACCCAGTACTTC | CASIQGVKETQYF
TRBJ1-4 | TRBV20-1 | . | . | TGCAGTGCTGTGGGGGGGCGGTCTAATGAAAAACTGTTTTTT | CSAVGGRSNEKLFF
TRBJ2-7 | TRBV5-6 | TRBD1 | few | TGTGCCAGCAGCTCGATGGGACAGGGATTATACGAGCAGTACTTC | CASSSMGQGLYEQYF
TRBJ2-7 | TRBV20-1 | TRBD2 | . | TGCAGTGCTTCAACTAGCGGGAGAAACGAGCAGTACTTC | CSASTSGRNEQYF
TRBJ2-5 | TRBV5-5 | TRBD2 | . | TGTGCCAGCAGCCGCAGCGGGGTGGTGACCCAGTACTTC | CASSRSGVVTQYF
TRBJ2-7 | TRBV5-1 | TRBD1 | . | TGCGCCAGCAGCTCCTTCGGGACAGGGGTTGAGGAGCAGTACTTC | CASSSFGTGVEEQYF
TRBJ2-3 | TRBV20-1 | TRBD2 | . | TGCAGTGCTGGGGGGGGTTGGGGAACAGATACGCAGTATTTT | CSAGGGWGTDTQYF
TRBJ1-4 | TRBV7-2 | TRBD1 | . | TGTGCCAGCAGCTCAATGACAGGGCGAGAAAAACTGTTTTTT | CASSSMTGREKLFF
TRBJ1-1 | TRBV7-2 | . | few | TGTGCCAGCAGCTTTCTGCCTCGGGGACCGCTAAACACTGAAGCTTTCTTT | CASSFLPRGPLNTEAFF
TRBJ1-6 | TRBV6-1 | . | . | TGTGCCGGACTCGGGACACCAAATTCACCCCTCCACTTT | CAGLGTPNSPLHF
TRBJ2-1 | TRBV11-2 | TRBD2 | few | TGTGCCAGCAGCTTAAGGACTAGCGGGGCAAGCTCCTACAATGAGCAGTTCTTC | CASSLRTSGASSYNEQFF
TRBJ2-3 | TRBV4-3 | TRBD2 | . | TGCGCCAGCAGCCAAGTGGGGCGGGGGACGCAGTATTTT | CASSQVGRGTQYF
TRBJ1-1 | TRBV4-3 | . | few | TGCGCCAGCAGCCAAGTTCGAGGGACCGCCTGGGGTGAAGCTTTCTTT | CASSQVRGTAWGEAFF
TRBJ1-1 | TRBV24-1 | . | . | TGTGCCACCAGTGATTCAGGCACCATGAACACTGAAGCTTTCTTT | CATSDSGTMNTEAFF
TRBJ2-7 | TRBV5-1 | TRBD2 | few | TGCGCCAGCAGCTTGGTTACTAGCGGGAGGAGCGAGCAGTACTTC | CASSLVTSGRSEQYF
TRBJ2-5 | TRBV10-2 | . | . | TGCGCCAGCAGTGGGCCAGAGGGGAGTCGAAAGACCCAGTACTTC | CASSGPEGSRKTQYF
TRBJ2-7 | TRBV28 | . | . | TGTGCCAGCACCTTTAAGGGCGGTTACTACGAGCAGTACTTC | CASTFKGGYYEQYF
TRBJ2-5 | TRBV28 | . | . | TGTGCCAGCAGTCTCACAAGGACGGTACTCCAAGAGACCCAGTACTTC | CASSLTRTVLQETQYF
TRBJ1-6 | TRBV12-3/TRBV12-4 | . | . | TGTGCCAGCAGCCCGCGACAGGCAGTCGGTTCACCCCTCCACTTT | CASSPRQAVGSPLHF
TRBJ2-7 | TRBV10-3 | TRBD1 | . | TGTGCCATCAGTGAAAACCGGGACAGGGGGTACGAGCAGTACTTC | CAISENRDRGYEQYF
TRBJ1-5 | TRBV27 | . | few | TGTGCCAGCAGTCTTACAGGGTGGAGCAATCAGCCCCAGCATTTT | CASSLTGWSNQPQHF
TRBJ1-3 | TRBV9 | . | . | TGTGCCAGCAGCGTAGGGCAGGGGAACACCATATATTTT | CASSVGQGNTIYF
TRBJ2-7 | TRBV7-9 | . | few | TGTGCCAGCAGCCCGGAGCCGGAGTACTTC | CASSPEPEYF
TRBJ2-7 | TRBV25-1 | . | few | TGTGCCAGCAGTTCCGGACAGTCCCTAGTTTACGAGCAGTACTTC | CASSSGQSLVYEQYF
TRBJ2-7 | TRBV5-6 | . | few | TGTGCCAGCAGCTTGTCGACCGGGGGAGAGGTCGACTCCTACGAGCAGTACTTC | CASSLSTGGEVDSYEQYF
TRBJ1-2 | TRBV7-2 | TRBD1 | . | TGTGCCAGCAGGAACACCCAGGGGGCGTTCAGTGGCTACACCTTC | CASRNTQGAFSGYTF
TRBJ2-7 | TRBV20-1 | TRBD2 | few | TGCAGTGCCGCATCCACAGCGGGGGTGGTAGCCTACGAGCAGTACTTC | CSAASTAGVVAYEQYF
TRBJ2-1 | TRBV7-2 | . | medium-sized | TGTGCCAGCAGCCCTCGCGGACTTCGCTCCTACAATGAGCAGTTCTTC | CASSPRGLRSYNEQFF
TRBJ2-2 | TRBV15 | . | . | TGTGCCACCAGCAGAGATAAGGGCACCGGGGAGCTGTTTTTT | CATSRDKGTGELFF
TRBJ2-1 | TRBV5-1 | TRBD2 | few | TGCGCCTGTCCGGGGGGGGTGAGGATTTACAATGAGCAGTTCTTC | CACPGGVRIYNEQFF
TRBJ2-3 | TRBV7-6 | TRBD2 | few | TGTGCCAGCAGCACCGGGGTTAGCGGGAGGATCACAGATACGCAGTATTTT | CASSTGVSGRITDTQYF
TRBJ1-1 | TRBV15 | . | . | TGTGCCACCAGCAGAGAAAGGGAGAACACTGAAGCTTTCTTT | CATSRERENTEAFF
TRBJ2-5 | TRBV20-1 | . | few | TGCAGTGCTAGTGCTAGTCGCCAAGAGACCCAGTACTTC | CSASASRQETQYF
TRBJ2-7 | TRBV12-3/TRBV12-4 | . | many | TGTGCCAGCAGTTTGACGTCCCACGAGCAGTACTTC | CASSLTSHEQYF
TRBJ1-3 | TRBV7-2 | . | . | TGTGCCAGCAGCTTTGGGGGGGGCTCTGGAAACACCATATATTTT | CASSFGGGSGNTIYF
TRBJ2-5 | TRBV28 | . | . | TGTGCCAGCAGTTCCGGACGAAGAGAGACCCAGTACTTC | CASSSGRRETQYF
TRBJ2-5 | TRBV6-5 | . | . | TGTGCCAGCAGTTTGTGGGGAGGAGCCAAAGAGACCCAGTACTTC | CASSLWGGAKETQYF
TRBJ2-1 | TRBV3-1 | . | few | TGTGCCAGCAGCCAAGGATTAGGCCTTAGTAGTGAGCAGTTCTTC | CASSQGLGLSSEQFF
TRBJ1-2 | TRBV5-1 | TRBD1 | . | TGCGCCAGCAGTTCCGGGACAGGGGCCTATGGCTACACCTTC | CASSSGTGAYGYTF
TRBJ1-1 | TRBV18 | . | . | TGTGCCAGCTCACCAAACCGGGACACTGAAGCTTTCTTT | CASSPNRDTEAFF
TRBJ1-6 | TRBV20-1 | TRBD1 | . | TGCAGTGCTAGAGTCGACAGGGTGGGATCACCCCTCCACTTT | CSARVDRVGSPLHF
TRBJ1-1 | TRBV5-1 | . | . | TGCGCCAGCAGCTTGGAGGGACGGCCCACTGAAGCTTTCTTT | CASSLEGRPTEAFF
TRBJ2-7 | TRBV11-2 | . | . | TGTGCCAGCAGCTTAGCCGGGGTCTTCTCCTACGAGCAGTACTTC | CASSLAGVFSYEQYF
TRBJ2-1 | TRBV4-2 | . | few | TGTGCCAGCAGCCAAGGAGTGAGGGGGGGGCGGGTTGAGCAGTTCTTC | CASSQGVRGGRVEQFF
TRBJ1-2 | TRBV7-8 | TRBD1 | many | TGTGCCAGCAGCTTCGACAGGGGAAGAGACTATGGCTACACCTTC | CASSFDRGRDYGYTF
TRBJ1-1 | TRBV7-6 | TRBD1 | . | TGTGCCAGGGAGGGGGCCCCGCCCCTGACCACTGAAGCTTTCTTT | CAREGAPPLTTEAFF
TRBJ2-4 | TRBV18 | . | . | TGTGCCAGCTCACTGGGACCCCAGGGGAGTTGGGCCAAAAACATTCAGTACTTC | CASSLGPQGSWAKNIQYF
TRBJ1-5 | TRBV6-2/TRBV6-3 | TRBD1 | . | TGTGCCAGCTCTCGACAGGGGGCGCGGGGATATAGCAATCAGCCCCAGCATTTT | CASSRQGARGYSNQPQHF
TRBJ1-1 | TRBV20-1 | . | many | TGCAGTGCTAGATCGGGGACCAACACTGAAGCTTTCTTT | CSARSGTNTEAFF
TRBJ2-5 | TRBV28 | . | few | TGTGCCAGCAGTTCCCGTCTGGACTTCCAAGAGACCCAGTACTTC | CASSSRLDFQETQYF
TRBJ2-2 | TRBV12-3/TRBV12-4 | TRBD1 | few | TGTGCCAGCAGTTGGGGGACAGGGGGCATAAACACCGGGGAGCTGTTTTTT | CASSWGTGGINTGELFF
TRBJ2-1 | TRBV5-1 | TRBD2 | . | TGCGCCAGCAGCCGGTCCGGGACTAGCGGGGATTCCTACAATGAGCAGTTCTTC | CASSRSGTSGDSYNEQFF
TRBJ2-7 | TRBV20-1 | . | few | TGCAGTGCTAGAAGGAAGAGCGAGGGCAGCCCTTCCTACGAGCAGTACTTC | CSARRKSEGSPSYEQYF
TRBJ2-5 | TRBV6-5 | . | . | TGTGCCAGTAGGACTGGCCCAGGGACCCAGTACTTC | CASRTGPGTQYF
TRBJ2-5 | TRBV29-1 | TRBD1 | . | TGCAGCGTTGGCCCAGGACAGGGGCCAGGACGAGTGACCCAGTACTTC | CSVGPGQGPGRVTQYF
TRBJ2-7 | TRBV7-2 | . | . | TGTGCCAGCAGCTTAGCGCTCGGCGAGCAGTACTTC | CASSLALGEQYF
TRBJ1-3 | TRBV4-2 | . | few | TGTGCCAGCAGCCAAGAGGGTGAGAAGAACAGGGTAGGGTCTGGAAACACCATATATTTT | CASSQEGEKNRVGSGNTIYF
TRBJ2-1 | TRBV5-5 | . | many | TGTGCCAGCAGCTGGGGGTTGGGAGACGCCTATGAGCAGTTCTTC | CASSWGLGDAYEQFF